These T cell receptor beta chains were read from a single sample in a study of T cell changes during pregnancy in multiple sclerosis. Repertoires were generated with immunoSEQ multiplex PCR, while TCRdb's copy carries only in-frame clones and drops some. This sample yields tens of thousands of clones, of which roughly nine tenths are seen a single time; around 3.2% belongs to the top ten. This sample comprised peripheral blood, obtained before pregnancy. The receptors were sampled from a female donor with multiple sclerosis, enrolled in a pregnancy study. The CDR3 runs from the conserved cysteine through the conserved F or W. D genes are given only for firm matches.

v_call: TRBV2; d_call: NA; cdr3_aa: CASSGTENNEQFF
v_call: TRBV7-9; d_call: NA; cdr3_aa: CASSLRLEGEQYF
v_call: TRBV7-2; d_call: TRBD1; cdr3_aa: CASSQMGTAYEQYF
v_call: TRBV4-3; d_call: TRBD1; cdr3_aa: CASSQDGDRVNTEAFF
v_call: TRBV7-9; d_call: TRBD1; cdr3_aa: CASSQAGTGGDEAFF
v_call: TRBV6-5; d_call: TRBD1; cdr3_aa: CASSYSRQGRAGEFF
v_call: TRBV13; d_call: TRBD2; cdr3_aa: CASSLLVIKTSGGGDTQYF
v_call: TRBV6-5; d_call: NA; cdr3_aa: CASSYRGIAPYEQYF
v_call: TRBV19; d_call: TRBD1; cdr3_aa: CASSIDRADTQYF
v_call: TRBV18; d_call: TRBD2; cdr3_aa: CASSPPAGGLLETQYF
v_call: TRBV19; d_call: TRBD1; cdr3_aa: CASSETGVGEKLFF
v_call: TRBV7-6; d_call: NA; cdr3_aa: CASSLRGGGTDTQYF
v_call: TRBV5-4; d_call: NA; cdr3_aa: CASSLGHNSGNTIYF
v_call: TRBV30; d_call: TRBD1; cdr3_aa: CAWSVRGLSLKDGYTF
v_call: TRBV9; d_call: TRBD2; cdr3_aa: CASSAIAGGVNEQFF
v_call: TRBV4-2; d_call: NA; cdr3_aa: CASSQDAAGSSYEQYF
v_call: TRBV6-6; d_call: NA; cdr3_aa: CASSRSYEQYF
v_call: TRBV2; d_call: TRBD2; cdr3_aa: CASSRSGRASNEQFF
v_call: TRBV18; d_call: TRBD2; cdr3_aa: CASSPPGLGASEQFF
v_call: TRBV19; d_call: NA; cdr3_aa: CASSIQDTQYF
v_call: TRBV18; d_call: NA; cdr3_aa: CASSPPGQGGSEQYF
v_call: TRBV4-3; d_call: NA; cdr3_aa: CASSRAEGTIYEQYF
v_call: TRBV27; d_call: TRBD2; cdr3_aa: CASSLGGTTYEQYF
v_call: TRBV19; d_call: TRBD2; cdr3_aa: CASSSLAASYNEQFF
v_call: TRBV7-9; d_call: NA; cdr3_aa: CASRQVERSEQYF
v_call: TRBV4-1; d_call: NA; cdr3_aa: CASSPIMHRGAVETQYF
v_call: TRBV7-2; d_call: NA; cdr3_aa: CASSLGTANYGYTF
v_call: TRBV7-8; d_call: TRBD2; cdr3_aa: CASSTPTLGGGAGSYTDTQYF